Included here is one T cell receptor (beta chain) sequence, with context. The antigen remains unidentified. V lost 4 bases and J lost 9, with 16 bases in between. The CDR3 runs to 13 residues. Germline CDR1 is SNHLY and CDR2 is FYNNEI. The data belong to a study of T-cell memory formation after mild COVID-19. Study observations and caveats: Specificity for SARS-CoV-2 was not confirmed among the second-wave clones peaking on day 37. Clones that contracted from day 15 to 85 were balanced CD4/CD8, while later expanders leaned CD4+.

From the 5' RACE reads, TCRdb called clonotypes with MiXCR, one entry per CDR3 protein. Of around 450,000 distinct CDR3 sequences listed, roughly 20% are singletons. This TCR was sampled from an adult woman who had mild COVID-19 (a few samples of this study predate the infection). Cell type and time point are not known. The sequenced sample was PBMCs or a T cell subset sorted from them (not recorded which). J is TRBJ2-7 and V is TRBV2, with TRBD1 as a possible D gene (6 bases). The CDR3 is CASSVADRLVQYF. DNA for the CDR3: TGTGCCAGCAGTGTCGCCGACAGGCTAGTGCAGTACTTC.